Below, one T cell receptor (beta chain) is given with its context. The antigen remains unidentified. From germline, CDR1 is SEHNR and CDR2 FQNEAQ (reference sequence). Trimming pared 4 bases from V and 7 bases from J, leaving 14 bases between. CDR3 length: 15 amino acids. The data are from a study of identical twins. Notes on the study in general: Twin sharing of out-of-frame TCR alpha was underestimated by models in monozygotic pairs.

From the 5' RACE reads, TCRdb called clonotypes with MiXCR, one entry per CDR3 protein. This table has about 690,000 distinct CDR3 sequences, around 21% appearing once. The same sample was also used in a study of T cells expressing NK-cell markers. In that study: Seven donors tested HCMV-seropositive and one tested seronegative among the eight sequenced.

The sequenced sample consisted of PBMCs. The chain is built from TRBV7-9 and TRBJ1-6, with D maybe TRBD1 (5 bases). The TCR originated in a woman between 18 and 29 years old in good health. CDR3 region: CASSSSPGWNSPLHF. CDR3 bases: TGTGCCAGCAGCTCCTCCCCAGGGTGGAATTCACCCCTCCACTTT.